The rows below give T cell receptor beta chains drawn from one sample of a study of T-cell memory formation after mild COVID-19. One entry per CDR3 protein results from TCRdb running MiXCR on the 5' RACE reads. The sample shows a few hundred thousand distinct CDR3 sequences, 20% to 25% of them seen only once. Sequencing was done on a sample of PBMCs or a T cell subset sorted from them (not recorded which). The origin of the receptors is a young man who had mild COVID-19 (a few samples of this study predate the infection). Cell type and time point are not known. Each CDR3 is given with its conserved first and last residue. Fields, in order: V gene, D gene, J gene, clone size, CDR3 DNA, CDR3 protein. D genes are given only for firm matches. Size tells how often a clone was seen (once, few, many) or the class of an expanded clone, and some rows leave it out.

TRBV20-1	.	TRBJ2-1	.	TGCAGTGCTAAGGGCCCCATTAATGAGCAGTTCTTC	CSAKGPINEQFF
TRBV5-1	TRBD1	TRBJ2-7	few	TGCGCCAGCAGCTTGGCCGCCGGGACAGGGGCCTACGAGCAGTACTTC	CASSLAAGTGAYEQYF
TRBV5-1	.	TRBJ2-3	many	TGCGCCAGCAGCCACGACGGTAGCACAGATACGCAGTATTTT	CASSHDGSTDTQYF
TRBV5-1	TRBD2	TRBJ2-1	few	TGCGCCAGCAGCTTCGGGACTAGCGGGGGTGATGAGCAGTTCTTC	CASSFGTSGGDEQFF
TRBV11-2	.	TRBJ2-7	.	TGTGCCAGCAGCTTAGATCGGGCAGGACTTAACTACGAGCAGTACTTC	CASSLDRAGLNYEQYF
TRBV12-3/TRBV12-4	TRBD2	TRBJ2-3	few	TGTGCCAGCAGTTTAGGGACTAGCCTCGATACGCAGTATTTT	CASSLGTSLDTQYF
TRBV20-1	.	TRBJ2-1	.	TGCAGTGCTAGAAAGGCAGGGGGGAATGAGCAGTTCTTC	CSARKAGGNEQFF
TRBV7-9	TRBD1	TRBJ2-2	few	TGTGCCAGCAGCCCCTCCGACAGGGCAAGCGGGGAGCTGTTTTTT	CASSPSDRASGELFF
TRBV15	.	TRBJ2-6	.	TGTGCCACCAGCGTGGACAGGGCCAACGTCCTGACTTTC	CATSVDRANVLTF
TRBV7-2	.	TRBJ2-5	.	TGTGCCAGCAGCTTATGGAGAGGGGAAGAGACCCAGTACTTC	CASSLWRGEETQYF
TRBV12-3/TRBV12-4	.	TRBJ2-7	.	TGTGCCAGCAGTTTTGGCGGGGGCGGGACCGAGCAGTACTTC	CASSFGGGGTEQYF
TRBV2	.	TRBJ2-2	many	TGTGCCAGCAGCTGGACCGGGGAGCTGTTTTTT	CASSWTGELFF
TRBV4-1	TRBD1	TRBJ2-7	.	TGCGCCAGCAGCCAAGGGGGACAGGGCTACGAGCAGTACTTC	CASSQGGQGYEQYF
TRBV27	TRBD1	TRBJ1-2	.	TGTGCCAGCAGTTTACCGGCCTGGTCGACAGGGGGCTGGGGCTACACCTTC	CASSLPAWSTGGWGYTF
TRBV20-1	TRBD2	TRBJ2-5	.	TGCAGTGCCCCCTCCGGGACTAGCGGAGAGTACTTC	CSAPSGTSGEYF
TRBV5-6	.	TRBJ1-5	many	TGTGCCAGCAGCTTGGTTGGGGGTAGCAATCAGCCCCAGCATTTT	CASSLVGGSNQPQHF
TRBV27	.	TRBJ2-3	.	TGTGCCAGCAGTCTTAACCCCCTAGTGCCCACAGATACGCAGTATTTT	CASSLNPLVPTDTQYF
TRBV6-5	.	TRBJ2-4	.	TGTGCCAGCAGGATGACCGCAGGGCGAGAAAACATTCAGTACTTC	CASRMTAGRENIQYF
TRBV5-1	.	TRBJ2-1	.	TGCGCCAGCAGCCCCCGGCGGGCAGGGCTCAATGAGCAGTTCTTC	CASSPRRAGLNEQFF
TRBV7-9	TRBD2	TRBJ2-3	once	TGTGCCAGCAGCACTACTGGCGGGGGGTTAAGTGATACGCAGTATTTT	CASSTTGGGLSDTQYF
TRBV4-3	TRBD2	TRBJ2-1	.	TGCGCCAGCAGCCAAGAAGCGGGGTACAATGAGCAGTTCTTC	CASSQEAGYNEQFF
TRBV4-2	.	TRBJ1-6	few	TGTGCCAGCAGCCAAGATCAGGGCAGGTATAATTCACCCCTCCACTTT	CASSQDQGRYNSPLHF
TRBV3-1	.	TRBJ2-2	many	TGTGCCAGCAGCCCCCTGGACACCGGGGAGCTGTTTTTT	CASSPLDTGELFF
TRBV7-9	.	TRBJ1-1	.	TGTGCCAGCAGCTTCCGAGGCGGGGACGGAGCTTTCTTT	CASSFRGGDGAFF
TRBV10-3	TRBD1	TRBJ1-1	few	TGTGCCAACCGACAGGGTAGGGACACTGAAGCTTTCTTT	CANRQGRDTEAFF
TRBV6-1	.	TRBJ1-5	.	TGTGCCAGCAGTGAAGCGGGGGGGGTCAATCAGCCCCAGCATTTT	CASSEAGGVNQPQHF
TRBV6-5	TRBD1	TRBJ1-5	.	TGTGCCAGATTCTGGGGACAGAATAGCAATCAGCCCCAGCATTTT	CARFWGQNSNQPQHF
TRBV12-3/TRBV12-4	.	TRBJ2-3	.	TGTGCCAGCTCCAGTGTTCTGGCTACGCAGTATTTT	CASSSVLATQYF
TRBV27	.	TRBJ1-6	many	TGTGCCAGCACGGATTCACCCCTCCACTTT	CASTDSPLHF
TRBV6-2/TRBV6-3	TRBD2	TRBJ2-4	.	TGTGCCAGCAGAAAACTAGCGGGGGGTCCCTTAGCCAAAAACATTCAGTACTTC	CASRKLAGGPLAKNIQYF
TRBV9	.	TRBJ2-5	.	TGTGCCAGCAGCGACAGGTATGAAGAGACCCAGTACTTC	CASSDRYEETQYF
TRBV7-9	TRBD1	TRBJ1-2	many	TGTGCCAGCAGCCCGGGACAGAGCTATGGCTACACCTTC	CASSPGQSYGYTF
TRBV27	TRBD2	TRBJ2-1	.	TGTGCCAGCACTAGACTAGCGGGTAGGAATGAGCAGTTCTTC	CASTRLAGRNEQFF
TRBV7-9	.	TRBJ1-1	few	TGTGCCAGCAGAGCCATCGGTCCGGACACTGAAGCTTTCTTT	CASRAIGPDTEAFF
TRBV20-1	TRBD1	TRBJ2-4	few	TGCAGTGCTAGGGACAGGGGGCACATTCAGTACTTC	CSARDRGHIQYF
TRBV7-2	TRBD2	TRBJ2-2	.	TGTGCCAGCAACCCCGGGGGGGGGGGAACCGGGGAGCTGTTTTTT	CASNPGGGGTGELFF
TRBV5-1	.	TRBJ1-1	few	TGCGCCAGCAGCTTGGAAAGTGAAGCTTTCTTT	CASSLESEAFF
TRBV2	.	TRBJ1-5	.	TGTGCCAGCAGTGTAGTCGGGGTCCGTCAGCCCCAGCATTTT	CASSVVGVRQPQHF
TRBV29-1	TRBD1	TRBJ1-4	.	TGCAGCGCGGGCCAGGGGGCACGTGAAAAACTGTTTTTT	CSAGQGAREKLFF
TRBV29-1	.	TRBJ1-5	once	TGCAGCCCCTTAGGAGGTAATCAGCCCCAGCATTTT	CSPLGGNQPQHF
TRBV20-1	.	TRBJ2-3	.	TGCAGTGGACGGCTAGTAAGCACAGATACGCAGTATTTT	CSGRLVSTDTQYF
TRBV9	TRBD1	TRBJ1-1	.	TGTGCCAGCAGCGTAGGGCCAGGGGGCATGTACACTGAAGCTTTCTTT	CASSVGPGGMYTEAFF
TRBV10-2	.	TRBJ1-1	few	TGCGCCAGCAGTGAGTCGACCCTATCAGCTTTCTTT	CASSESTLSAFF
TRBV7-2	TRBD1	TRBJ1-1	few	TGTGCCAGACCCGGGACAGCGAACACTGAAGCTTTCTTT	CARPGTANTEAFF
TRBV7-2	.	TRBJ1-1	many	TGTGCCAGCACCTTTCAGGGGCTGACTGAAGCTTTCTTT	CASTFQGLTEAFF
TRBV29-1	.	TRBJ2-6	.	TGCAGCGTTGACGACGTTCACTCTGGGGCCAACGTCCTGACTTTC	CSVDDVHSGANVLTF
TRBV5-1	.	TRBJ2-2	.	TGCGCCAGCAGCTGGGGGACCTACACCGGGGAGCTGTTTTTT	CASSWGTYTGELFF
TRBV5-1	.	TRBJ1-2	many	TGCGCCAGCAGCCCACCTGACAGCTATGGCTACACCTTC	CASSPPDSYGYTF
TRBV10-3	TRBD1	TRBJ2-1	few	TGTGCCATCAGTGAGGCGGGGACAGGGATCAATGAGCAGTTCTTC	CAISEAGTGINEQFF
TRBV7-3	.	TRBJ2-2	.	TGTACCAGCAGCTTAAGGATGGGGGCCGCAACCGGGGAGCTGTTTTTT	CTSSLRMGAATGELFF
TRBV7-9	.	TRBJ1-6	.	TGTGCCAGCAGCTTGAGTGGCCGTAATTCACCCCTCCACTTT	CASSLSGRNSPLHF
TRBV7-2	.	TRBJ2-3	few	TGTGCCACCGGACGGTCGTTGGTGGATACGCAGTATTTT	CATGRSLVDTQYF
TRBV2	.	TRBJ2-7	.	TGTGCCAGCAGTGGCTGGGTCAGCCCCCACTTC	CASSGWVSPHF
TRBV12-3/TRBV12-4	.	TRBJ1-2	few	TGTGCCAGCAGTTTAAGGGGTCGCGGCGGCTACACCTTC	CASSLRGRGGYTF
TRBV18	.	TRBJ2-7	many	TGTGCCAGCTCACCATCGCTAGGGCAGGGAGGCTACGAGCAGTACTTC	CASSPSLGQGGYEQYF
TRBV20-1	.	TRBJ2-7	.	TGCAGTGCTAGAGTGGCAGGGAAGGCCTACGAGCAGTACTTC	CSARVAGKAYEQYF
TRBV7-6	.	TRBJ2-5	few	TGTGCCAGCAGCTTAGGCGCCGGGGTCAAAGAGACCCAGTACTTC	CASSLGAGVKETQYF
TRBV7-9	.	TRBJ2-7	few	TGTGCCAGCAGCGCCGACGTTCATTACGAGCAGTACTTC	CASSADVHYEQYF
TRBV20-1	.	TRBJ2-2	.	TGCAGTGCTACGACAGGGAACACCGGGGAGCTGTTTTTT	CSATTGNTGELFF